A single sample gave rise to the 26 T cell receptor beta chains below, sequenced in a study of T cells in localized non-small cell lung cancer (dated by TCRdb to the early 2020s). The library was generated by the immunoSEQ multiplex PCR assay. The clones in this table, taken by TCRdb from immuneACCESS, are in-frame only. Not every clone is retained; where verified, under half of the shortfall comes from an unresolved V gene, and the cause of the rest is unknown. The sample table shows 30,000 to 35,000 clones, and roughly 93% are seen once. The top ten clonotypes cover 7% to 9.5% of the sample. Here the sequenced sample was peripheral blood, taken before any cancer treatment. The receptors come from a female donor at least 60 years old with stage I lung adenocarcinoma.

The chain uses TRBV29-1 and TRBJ2-7; 7 nucleotides match TRBD1. The junction had 12 bases not matched to a gene; V was cut back by 7 bases and J by 3 bases. CDR1 is SQVTM, CDR2 ANQGSEA, per germline. The CDR3 is made up of 14 amino acids. CDR3 sequence reads: CSAKIGQVIYEQYF. DNA of the CDR3: TGCAGCGCAAAGATCGGACAGGTGATCTACGAGCAGTACTTC.

The chain recombines TRBV28 with TRBJ2-3; TRBD1 aligns across 7 bases. Trimming took 3 bases from V and 4 from J; bases not matched to a gene: 4. The CDR3 is 14 residues long. Germline loops: CDR1 MDHEN, CDR2 SYDVKM. The CDR3 DNA reads TGTGCCAGCAGTTTCCAGGACAGGCCAGATACGCAGTATTTT. Encoded protein: CASSFQDRPDTQYF.

This rearrangement joins TRBV2 to TRBJ1-1; TRBD1 matches 7 bases. The CDR3 has 14 residues. V lost 6 bases, J lost 2 bases, and 6 bases stayed unmatched. Germline V gene sequence: CDR1 SNHLY, CDR2 FYNNEI. The CDR3 protein is CASRRQGVNTEAFF. In DNA, the CDR3 is TGTGCCAGCAGGCGCCAGGGGGTTAACACTGAAGCTTTCTTT.

The V call is TRBV9, the J call TRBJ1-2; 7 bases are shared with TRBD1. The CDR3 is 15 amino acids. V shed 2 bases and J 7 bases; nucleotides not matched to a gene: 11. The germline V gene has CDR1 SGDLS and CDR2 YYNGEE. The DNA of the CDR3 is TGTGCCAGCAGCGTTACAATCGGGACAGATAGTGGCTACACCTTC. This translates into CASSVTIGTDSGYTF.

The chain links TRBV28 to TRBJ1-4; TRBD1 matches 7 bases. V gave up 7 bases and J gave up 13 bases; unmatched junction bases: 15. The CDR3 runs 14 residues. CDR1 and CDR2 (germline): MDHEN, SYDVKM. CDR3 sequence reads: CASKARGQTMGLFF. The DNA for the CDR3 is TGTGCCAGCAAGGCCAGGGGACAGACGATGGGACTGTTTTTT.

This clone was observed once. The chain links TRBV28 to TRBJ1-3; D gene uncertain. V lost 5 bases and J 4 bases, leaving 6 bases between the germline ends. Per germline, CDR1 MDHEN and CDR2 SYDVKM. CDR3 length equals 12 residues. CDR3 sequence reads: CASSLQGNTIYF. The CDR3 coding sequence is TGTGCCAGCAGTCTCCAGGGAAACACCATATATTTT.

The chain employs TRBV11-3 and TRBJ2-1, with TRBD2 identical over 7 bases. The germline CDR1 and CDR2 sequences are SGHNT and YENEEA. The CDR3 is made up of 14 amino acids. Trimming removed 1 base from V and 8 bases from J; junction bases left unmatched: 5. CDR3 DNA sequence: TGTGCCAGCAGCTTAGGCGGGAGCGTCGATGAGCAGTTCTTC. Translating it yields CASSLGGSVDEQFF.

The chain joins TRBV11-2 to TRBJ2-4; 8 bases are a match to TRBD2. The V gene end was trimmed by 4 bases and the J gene end by 0 bases; junction bases not matched to a gene: 8. This CDR3 region has 17 residues. CDR1 and CDR2 from the germline V gene are SGHAT and FQNNGV. CDR3 nucleotides: TGTGCCAGCAGCTCCTCTAACGGGGGGGCAGCCAAAAACATTCAGTACTTC. Protein product: CASSSSNGGAAKNIQYF.

This clone was seen just once. The rearrangement uses TRBV18 and TRBJ1-1; 8 nucleotides agree with TRBD1. Germline CDR1 reads KGHSH; CDR2 reads LQKENI. Trimming cost V 1 base and J 7 bases; bases outside gene matches: 17. The CDR3 runs to 18 residues. The CDR3 reads CASSPLDFTGGKGIEAFF. In nucleotides, the CDR3 is TGTGCCAGCTCACCACTGGACTTCACAGGGGGTAAAGGGATTGAAGCTTTCTTT.

The chain recombines TRBV7-2 with TRBJ1-2; 10 nucleotides line up with TRBD1. The CDR3 runs 16 residues. Germline V gene data show CDR1 as SGHTA and CDR2 as FQGNSA. V was pared by 1 base and J by 3 bases, with 5 bases of the junction left unmatched. In DNA form, the CDR3 reads TGTGCCAGCAGCTTAGTAGGGACAGGGGTTTACTATGGCTACACCTTC. Translating it yields CASSLVGTGVYYGYTF.

The chain couples TRBV4-2 to TRBJ2-5; D is tentatively TRBD1 or TRBD2 (6 bases each). The CDR3 has 17 amino acids. V was shortened by 0 bases and J by 7 bases, with 21 bases between the two germline ends. The V gene's germline CDR1 is LGHNA and CDR2 YNFKEQ. CDR3 nucleotides: TGTGCCAGCAGCCAAGAGGGGGGCGGTAGGGTACTCGGGACCCAGTACTTC. Translated, it gives CASSQEGGGRVLGTQYF.

V is TRBV5-1 and J is TRBJ2-1, with TRBD2 as a possible D gene (5 bases). V lost 0 bases and J lost 7, with 11 bases in between. This CDR3 region has 14 residues. Germline V lookup: CDR1 SGHRS, CDR2 YFSETQ. CDR3 DNA sequence: TGCGCCAGCAGCTTGGCCTCAACGGGGAATGAGCAGTTCTTC. It is translated as CASSLASTGNEQFF.

This chain links TRBV6-4 with TRBJ2-1, with 7 bases aligning to TRBD1. Germline CDR1 MRHNA, CDR2 SNTAGT. The CDR3 has 15 amino acids. The V gene end was trimmed by 4 bases and the J gene end by 0 bases; junction bases not matched to a gene: 3. CDR3 region: CASSADRHSYNEQFF. CDR3 DNA: TGTGCCAGCAGTGCGGACAGGCACTCCTACAATGAGCAGTTCTTC.

This chain connects TRBV5-1 to TRBJ2-3; 12 nucleotides match TRBD1. V shed 4 bases, J shed 4 bases, and the junction held 7 bases outside the gene matches. Germline V CDR1 and CDR2: SGHRS, YFSETQ. The CDR3 runs to 16 residues. The CDR3 loop reads CASSPPGQGAPDTQYF. In nucleotides, the CDR3 is TGCGCCAGCAGCCCACCGGGACAGGGGGCACCAGATACGCAGTATTTT.

This sequence joins TRBV10-3 and TRBJ2-3; 8 bases map to TRBD2. The CDR3 loop spans 11 amino acids. The trim removed 4 bases at V and 11 bases at J, leaving 2 bases unmatched. Germline V CDR1 and CDR2: ENHRY, SYGVKD. CDR3 loop: CAISVAGQQYF. CDR3 coding DNA: TGTGCCATCAGTGTAGCGGGACAGCAGTATTTT.

The chain joins TRBV7-2 to TRBJ2-7; 9 bases map to TRBD2. This CDR3 has 14 amino acids. The germline CDR1 and CDR2 sequences are SGHTA and FQGNSA. With V trimmed by 1 base and J by 2 bases, 0 bases remained unmatched. The CDR3 DNA is TGTGCCAGCAGCTTAGGCGGGAGGGCCTACGAGCAGTACGTC. This sequence encodes CASSLGGRAYEQYV.

The CDR3 here is CASSLRASGRELTKNIQYF. In nucleotides, the CDR3 is TGCGCCAGCAGCCTCAGGGCTAGCGGGAGGGAATTAACCAAAAACATTCAGTACTTC. This sequence joins TRBV5-1 and TRBJ2-4; TRBD2 agrees at 12 bases. Germline V gene data show CDR1 as SGHRS and CDR2 as YFSETQ. The CDR3 covers 19 residues. Losses at the gene ends were 4 bases for V and 2 bases for J; bases not matched to a gene: 13. The complete variable domain, with remaining parts taken from reference TRBV5-1 and TRBJ2-4, reads KAGVTQTPRYLIKTRGQQVTLSCSPISGHRSVSWYQQTPGQGLQFLFEYFSETQRNKGNFPGRFSGRQFSNSRSEMNVSTLELGDSALYLCASSLRASGRELTKNIQYFGAGTRLSVL.

The rearrangement links TRBV28 to TRBJ1-3; a possible D gene is TRBD1 (5 bases). The CDR3 is made up of 17 amino acids. CDR1 is MDHEN, CDR2 SYDVKM, per germline. The V and J ends lost 10 bases and 0 bases respectively, with 22 bases between them. CDR3 nucleotides: TGTGCCACCGGACTCAGTTCAGACAGAAGCTCTGGAAACACCATATATTTT. As protein: CATGLSSDRSSGNTIYF.

This clone is a singleton in its sample. This sequence joins TRBV7-2 and TRBJ2-1; 8 bases map to TRBD2. CDR3 size: 15 residues. The trim removed 3 bases at V and 4 bases at J, leaving 5 bases unmatched. Germline V gene lookup returns CDR1 SGHTA and CDR2 FQGNSA. CDR3 in DNA: TGTGCCAGCAGCTTTAGCGGGATGCGGTACAATGAGCAGTTCTTC. Translating it yields CASSFSGMRYNEQFF.

The chain joins TRBV30 to TRBJ2-7, with D hard to call. Trimming removed 2 bases from V and 0 bases from J, with 5 bases in between. There are 12 residues in the CDR3. Germline V CDR1 and CDR2: GTSNPN, SVGIG (reference sequence). The CDR3, as DNA: TGTGCCTGGAGTCGGGTCTCCTACGAGCAGTACGTC. Amino acid sequence: CAWSRVSYEQYV.

V gene TRBV2 combines with J gene TRBJ2-7; TRBD1 matches 7 bases. CDR1 and CDR2 (germline): SNHLY, FYNNEI. V trimming: 4 bases; J trimming: 4 bases; junction bases outside the gene matches: 1. CDR3 length: 12 amino acids. DNA for the CDR3: TGTGCCAGCAGTGGACAGGGATACGAGCAGTACTTC. The encoded protein is CASSGQGYEQYF.

This chain connects TRBV4-3 to TRBJ2-7; D is unresolved. The CDR3 has 14 amino acids. CDR1 is LGHNA, CDR2 YSLEER, per germline. V was pared by 1 base and J by 0 bases, with 7 bases between. CDR3 loop: CASSQVTRSYEQYF. In nucleotides, the CDR3 is TGCGCCAGCAGCCAAGTAACCCGCTCCTACGAGCAGTACTTC.

The chain recombines TRBV23-1 with TRBJ2-7; tentative D call: TRBD2 (6 bases). TRBV23-1 is identified as an open reading frame with a role that is uncertain. V shed 0 bases and J shed 2 bases, with 14 bases lying between them. The CDR3 extends over 16 amino acids. CDR3 protein: CASSQSNGDSPYEQYV. The CDR3 DNA is TGCGCCAGCAGTCAATCGAATGGGGACTCGCCCTACGAGCAGTACGTC.

The sample holds one count of this clone. The chain uses TRBV29-1 and TRBJ1-3, with D uncertain. V was trimmed by 8 bases and J by 3 bases, leaving 14 bases between them. CDR1 and CDR2 (germline): SQVTM, ANQGSEA. The CDR3 has 13 amino acids. Here the CDR3 DNA reads TGCAGCTTTTCGGGTTCGGTTGGAAACACCATATATTTT. Translating it yields CSFSGSVGNTIYF.

DNA for the CDR3: TGCGCCAGCAGCTTTGGCTGGGAGGGTGAAGCTTTCTTT. Translating gives CASSFGWEGEAFF. This chain joins TRBV5-1 and TRBJ1-1; D is unresolved. This CDR3 has 13 residues. The V gene's germline CDR1 is SGHRS and CDR2 YFSETQ. Trimming stripped 2 bases from V and 7 bases from J, with 12 bases between.

The CDR3 region is CASSAPRVSRGSSYEQYV. The CDR3 region has the DNA TGTGCCAGCAGCGCCCCCCGGGTTTCTCGGGGGAGCTCCTACGAGCAGTACGTC. The chain carries TRBV21-1 and TRBJ2-7; TRBD2 reflects the table's D call only, with no check against the DNA. TRBV21-1 is listed as a pseudogene. The CDR3 has 18 residues.